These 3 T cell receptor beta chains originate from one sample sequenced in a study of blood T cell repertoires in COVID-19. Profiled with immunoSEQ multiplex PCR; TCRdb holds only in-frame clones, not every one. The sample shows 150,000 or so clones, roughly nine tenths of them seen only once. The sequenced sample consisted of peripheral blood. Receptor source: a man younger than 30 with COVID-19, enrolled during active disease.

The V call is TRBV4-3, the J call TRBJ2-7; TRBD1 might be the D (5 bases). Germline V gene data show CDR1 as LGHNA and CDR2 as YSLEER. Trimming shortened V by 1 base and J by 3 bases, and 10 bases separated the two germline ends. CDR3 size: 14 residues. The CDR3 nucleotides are TGCGCCAGCAGCCAAGTAGGGGATGGCTACGAGCAGTACTTC. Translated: CASSQVGDGYEQYF.

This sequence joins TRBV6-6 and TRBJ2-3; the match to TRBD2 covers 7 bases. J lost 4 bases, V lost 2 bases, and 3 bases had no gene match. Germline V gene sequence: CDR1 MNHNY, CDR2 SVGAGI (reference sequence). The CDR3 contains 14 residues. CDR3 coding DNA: TGTGCCAGCAGTTACGGGGGGGAGTCAGATACGCAGTATTTT. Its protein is CASSYGGESDTQYF.

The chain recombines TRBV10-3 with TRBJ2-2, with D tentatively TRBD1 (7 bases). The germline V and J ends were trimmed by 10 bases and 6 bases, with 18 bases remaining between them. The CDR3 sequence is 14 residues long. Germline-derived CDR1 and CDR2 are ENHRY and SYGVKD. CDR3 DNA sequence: TGTGCCACACAGGGGTGGGAGGCGGCCGGGGAGCTGTTTTTT. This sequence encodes CATQGWEAAGELFF.